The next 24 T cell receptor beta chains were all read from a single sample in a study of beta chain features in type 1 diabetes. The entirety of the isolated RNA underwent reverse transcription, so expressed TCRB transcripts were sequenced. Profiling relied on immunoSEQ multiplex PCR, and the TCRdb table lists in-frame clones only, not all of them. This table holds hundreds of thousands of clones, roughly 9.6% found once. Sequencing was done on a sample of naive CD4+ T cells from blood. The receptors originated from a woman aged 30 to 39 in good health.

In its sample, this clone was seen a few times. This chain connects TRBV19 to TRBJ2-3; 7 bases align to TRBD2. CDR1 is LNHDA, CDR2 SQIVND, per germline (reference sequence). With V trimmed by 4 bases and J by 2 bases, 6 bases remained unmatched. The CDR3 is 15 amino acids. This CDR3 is CASSSPAGITDTQYF. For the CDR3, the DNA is TGTGCCAGTAGTAGTCCAGCGGGAATCACAGATACGCAGTATTTT. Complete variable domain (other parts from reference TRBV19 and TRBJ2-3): DGGITQSPKYLFRKEGQNVTLSCEQNLNHDAMYWYRQDPGQGLRLIYYSQIVNDFQKGDIAEGYSVSREKKESFPLTVTSAQKNPTAFYLCASSSPAGITDTQYFGPGTRLTVL.

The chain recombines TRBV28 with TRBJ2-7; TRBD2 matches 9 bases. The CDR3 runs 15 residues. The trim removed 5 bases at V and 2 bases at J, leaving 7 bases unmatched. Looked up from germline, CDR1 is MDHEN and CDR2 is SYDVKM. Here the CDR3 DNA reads TGTGCCAGCAGTCGGGGACTAGCTGAACCCTACGAGCAGTACTTC. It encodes CASSRGLAEPYEQYF.

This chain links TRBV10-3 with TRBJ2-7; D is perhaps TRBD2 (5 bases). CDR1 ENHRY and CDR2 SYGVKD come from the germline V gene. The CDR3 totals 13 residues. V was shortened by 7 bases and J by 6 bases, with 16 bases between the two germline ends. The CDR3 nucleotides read TGTGCCATCACCTCCGATGACCGGGGCGAGCAGTACTTC. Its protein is CAITSDDRGEQYF.

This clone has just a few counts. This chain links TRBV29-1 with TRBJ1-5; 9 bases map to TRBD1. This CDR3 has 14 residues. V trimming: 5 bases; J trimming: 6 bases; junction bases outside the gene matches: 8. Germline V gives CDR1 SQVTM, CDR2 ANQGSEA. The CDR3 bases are TGCAGCGTTTCACAGGGGGCCAGTCTTCAGCCCCAGCATTTT. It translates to CSVSQGASLQPQHF.

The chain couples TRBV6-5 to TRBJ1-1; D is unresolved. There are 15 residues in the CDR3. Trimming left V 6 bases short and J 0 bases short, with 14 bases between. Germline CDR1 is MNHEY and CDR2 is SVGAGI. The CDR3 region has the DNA TGTGCCAGCAGCCGCTTTGAACATATGAACACTGAAGCTTTCTTT. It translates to CASSRFEHMNTEAFF.

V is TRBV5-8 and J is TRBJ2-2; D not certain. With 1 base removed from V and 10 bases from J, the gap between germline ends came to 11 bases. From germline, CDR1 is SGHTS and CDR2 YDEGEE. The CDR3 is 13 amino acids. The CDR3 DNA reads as TGTGCCAGCAGCTTGACTTCGTTCCCGGAGCTGTTTTTT. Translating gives CASSLTSFPELFF.

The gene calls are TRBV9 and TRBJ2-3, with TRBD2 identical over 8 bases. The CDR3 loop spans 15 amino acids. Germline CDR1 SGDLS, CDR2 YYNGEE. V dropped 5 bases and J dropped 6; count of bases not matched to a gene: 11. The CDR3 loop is CASRELAVARDTQYF. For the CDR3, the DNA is TGTGCCAGCAGAGAACTAGCGGTGGCTAGGGATACGCAGTATTTT.

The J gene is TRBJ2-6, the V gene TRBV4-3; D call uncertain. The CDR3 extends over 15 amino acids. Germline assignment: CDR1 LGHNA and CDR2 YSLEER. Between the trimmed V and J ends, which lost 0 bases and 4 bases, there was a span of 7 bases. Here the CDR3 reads CASSQDQAGANVLTF. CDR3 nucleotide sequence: TGCGCCAGCAGCCAAGACCAGGCGGGGGCCAACGTCCTGACTTTC.

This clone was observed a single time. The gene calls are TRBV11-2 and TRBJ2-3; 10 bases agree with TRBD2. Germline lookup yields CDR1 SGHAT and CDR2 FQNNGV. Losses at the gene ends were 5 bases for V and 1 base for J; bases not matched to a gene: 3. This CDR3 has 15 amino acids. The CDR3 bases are TGTGCCAGCAGCGCCGGGACTAGCGGCACAGATACGCAGTATTTT. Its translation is CASSAGTSGTDTQYF. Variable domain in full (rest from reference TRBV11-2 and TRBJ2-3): EAGVAQSPRYKIIEKRQSVAFWCNPISGHATLYWYQQILGQGPKLLIQFQNNGVVDDSQLPKDRFSAERLKGVDSTLKIQPAKLEDSAVYLCASSAGTSGTDTQYFGPGTRLTVL.

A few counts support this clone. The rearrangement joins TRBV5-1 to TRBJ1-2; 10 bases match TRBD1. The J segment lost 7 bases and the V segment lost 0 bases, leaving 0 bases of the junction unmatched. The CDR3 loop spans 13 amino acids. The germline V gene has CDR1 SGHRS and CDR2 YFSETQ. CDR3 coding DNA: TGCGCCAGCAGCTTGGGGACAGGGGGTGGCTACACCTTC. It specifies CASSLGTGGGYTF. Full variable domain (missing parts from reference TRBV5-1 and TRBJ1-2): KAGVTQTPRYLIKTRGQQVTLSCSPISGHRSVSWYQQTPGQGLQFLFEYFSETQRNKGNFPGRFSGRQFSNSRSEMNVSTLELGDSALYLCASSLGTGGGYTFGSGTRLTVV.

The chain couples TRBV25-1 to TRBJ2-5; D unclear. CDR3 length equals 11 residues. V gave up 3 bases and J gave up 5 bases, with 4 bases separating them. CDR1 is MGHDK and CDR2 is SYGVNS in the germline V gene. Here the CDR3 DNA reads TGTGCCAGCAGTGACGGGGAGACCCAGTACTTC. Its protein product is CASSDGETQYF.

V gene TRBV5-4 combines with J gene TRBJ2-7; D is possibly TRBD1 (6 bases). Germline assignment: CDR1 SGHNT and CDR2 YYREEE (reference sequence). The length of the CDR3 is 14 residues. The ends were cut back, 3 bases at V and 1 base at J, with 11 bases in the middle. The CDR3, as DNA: TGTGCCAGCAGCTCACAGGGTATTTCCTACGAGCAGTACTTC. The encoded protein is CASSSQGISYEQYF.

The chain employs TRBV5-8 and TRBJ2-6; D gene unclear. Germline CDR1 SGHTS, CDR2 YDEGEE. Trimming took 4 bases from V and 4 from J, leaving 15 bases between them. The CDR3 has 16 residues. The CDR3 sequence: CASSRGLAEGANVLTF. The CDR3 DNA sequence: TGTGCCAGCAGCCGTGGTCTGGCGGAGGGGGCCAACGTCCTGACTTTC.

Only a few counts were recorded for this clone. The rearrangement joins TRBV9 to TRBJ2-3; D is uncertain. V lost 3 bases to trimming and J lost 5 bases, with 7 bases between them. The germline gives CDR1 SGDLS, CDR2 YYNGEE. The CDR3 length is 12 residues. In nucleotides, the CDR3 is TGTGCCAGCAGCGCATCAAAAGATACGCAGTATTTT. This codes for CASSASKDTQYF.

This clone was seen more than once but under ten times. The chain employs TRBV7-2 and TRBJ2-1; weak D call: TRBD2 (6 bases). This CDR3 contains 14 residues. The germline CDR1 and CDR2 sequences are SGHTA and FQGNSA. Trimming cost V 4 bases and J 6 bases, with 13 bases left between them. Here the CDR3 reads CASSSTAGPNEQFF. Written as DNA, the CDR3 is TGTGCCAGCAGCTCCACGGCGGGGCCCAATGAGCAGTTCTTC.

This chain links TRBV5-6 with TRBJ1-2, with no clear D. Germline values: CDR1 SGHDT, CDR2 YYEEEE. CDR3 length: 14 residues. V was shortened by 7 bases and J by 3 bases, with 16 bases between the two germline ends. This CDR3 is CASSSPWHDYGYTF. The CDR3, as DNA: TGTGCCAGCTCCTCGCCATGGCATGACTATGGCTACACCTTC.

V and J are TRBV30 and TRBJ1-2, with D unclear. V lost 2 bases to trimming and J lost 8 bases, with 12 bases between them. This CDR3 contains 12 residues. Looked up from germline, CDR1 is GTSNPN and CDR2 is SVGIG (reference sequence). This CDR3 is CAWSPALAGYTF. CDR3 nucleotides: TGTGCCTGGAGTCCCGCCTTGGCCGGCTACACCTTC. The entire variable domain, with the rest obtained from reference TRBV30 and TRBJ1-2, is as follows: SQTIHQWPATLVQPVGSPLSLECTVEGTSNPNLYWYRQAAGRGLQLLFYSVGIGQISSEVPQNLSASRPQDRQFILSSKKLLLSDSGFYLCAWSPALAGYTFGSGTRLTVV.

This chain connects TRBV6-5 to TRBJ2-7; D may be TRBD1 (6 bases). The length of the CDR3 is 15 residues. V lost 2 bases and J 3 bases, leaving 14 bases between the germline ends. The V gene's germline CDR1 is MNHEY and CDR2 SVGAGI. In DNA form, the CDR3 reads TGTGCCAGCAGTTACGATAAGGACAGTAACTACGAGCAGTACTTC. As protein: CASSYDKDSNYEQYF.

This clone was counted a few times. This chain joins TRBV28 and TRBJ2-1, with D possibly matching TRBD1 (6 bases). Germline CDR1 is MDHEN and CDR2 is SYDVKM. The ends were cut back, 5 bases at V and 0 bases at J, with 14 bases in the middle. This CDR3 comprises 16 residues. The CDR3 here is CASSAPGQRSYNEQFF. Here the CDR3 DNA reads TGTGCCAGCAGTGCGCCCGGACAGCGCTCCTACAATGAGCAGTTCTTC.

CDR3 region: CASSSSWRGTEAFF. The CDR3 DNA reads TGTGCCAGCAGCTCTTCATGGAGGGGCACTGAAGCTTTCTTT. The chain couples TRBV7-2 to TRBJ1-1; possibly TRBD1 for D (5 bases). CDR3 length: 14 amino acids. Trimming took 4 bases from V and 4 from J, leaving 13 bases between them. Per germline, CDR1 SGHTA and CDR2 FQGNSA.

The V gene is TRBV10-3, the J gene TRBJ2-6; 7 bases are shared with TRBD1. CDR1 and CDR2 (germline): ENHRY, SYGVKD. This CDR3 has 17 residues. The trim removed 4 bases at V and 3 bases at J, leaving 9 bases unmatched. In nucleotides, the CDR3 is TGTGCCATCAGTGCAGCAGGGGGTATCGGTGGGGCCAACGTCCTGACTTTC. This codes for CAISAAGGIGGANVLTF.

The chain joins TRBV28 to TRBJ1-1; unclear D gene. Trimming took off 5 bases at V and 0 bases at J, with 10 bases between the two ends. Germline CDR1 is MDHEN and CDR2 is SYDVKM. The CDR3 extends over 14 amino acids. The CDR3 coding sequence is TGTGCCAGCAGTCCTCTTAACATGAACACTGAAGCTTTCTTT. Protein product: CASSPLNMNTEAFF.

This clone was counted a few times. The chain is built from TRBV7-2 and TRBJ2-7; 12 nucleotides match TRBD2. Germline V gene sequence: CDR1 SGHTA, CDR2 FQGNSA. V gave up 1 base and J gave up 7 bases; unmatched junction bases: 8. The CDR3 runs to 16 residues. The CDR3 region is CASSLGATSGRGEQYF. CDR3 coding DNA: TGTGCCAGCAGCTTAGGAGCGACTAGCGGGAGAGGTGAGCAGTACTTC.

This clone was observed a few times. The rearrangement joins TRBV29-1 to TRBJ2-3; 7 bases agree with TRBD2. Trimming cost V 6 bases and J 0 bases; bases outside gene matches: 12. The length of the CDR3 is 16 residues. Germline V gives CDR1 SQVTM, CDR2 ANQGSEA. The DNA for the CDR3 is TGCAGCGTGCGAAGTGTGCTAGCGGTAAGCACAGATACGCAGTATTTT. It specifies CSVRSVLAVSTDTQYF.